These T cell receptor beta chains were read from a single sample in a study of blood T cell repertoires in COVID-19. Some clones are missing from TCRdb's copy, which holds only in-frame ones; the method was immunoSEQ multiplex PCR. This table holds some 120,000 clones, around 77% found once. Sequencing was carried out using peripheral blood. The receptors originated from a human donor in a cohort sampled during active COVID-19. CDR3s include the opening cysteine and the closing phenylalanine or tryptophan. Each record gives: D gene, J gene, clone size, V gene, CDR3 DNA, CDR3 protein. The D gene is left open where the match is weak. Clone size is not always given. Where it is, it says once, few, many or a class for expanded clones.

NA,TRBJ1-6,NA,TRBV18,TGTGCCAGCTCGCGACAGAGCTCCTATAATTCACCCCTCCACTTT,CASSRQSSYNSPLHF
TRBD1,TRBJ2-7,NA,TRBV6-1,TGTGCCAGCAGTGGCCAGACAGGGGTAAGCTCCTACGAGCAGTACTTC,CASSGQTGVSSYEQYF
NA,TRBJ1-3,NA,TRBV2,TGTGCCAGCAGTGAAATCGGTGGAAACACCATATATTTT,CASSEIGGNTIYF
TRBD2,TRBJ2-1,NA,TRBV3-1/TRBV3-2,TGTGCCAGCAGCCAACCTCCCCCAGGGACTAGCGGGGGGATATCCCCCAATGAGCAGTTCTTC,CASSQPPPGTSGGISPNEQFF
NA,TRBJ2-7,NA,TRBV28,TGTGCCAGCAGTCCCACAGGGAACGAGCAGTACTTC,CASSPTGNEQYF
TRBD1,TRBJ1-2,NA,TRBV10-3,TGTGCCATCGACGACGGACAGGCGGTATATGGCTACACCTTC,CAIDDGQAVYGYTF
TRBD1,TRBJ2-1,NA,TRBV25-1,TGTGCCAGCAGTCACGGACAGGGCGACAATGAGCAGTTCTTC,CASSHGQGDNEQFF
NA,TRBJ1-5,NA,TRBV7-8,TGTGCCAGCAGCCCAAGACGGGGTGATCAGCCCCAGCATTTT,CASSPRRGDQPQHF
NA,TRBJ1-2,NA,TRBV12-3/TRBV12-4,TGTGCCAGTGATGGGGGAGGCTATGGCTACACCTTC,CASDGGGYGYTF
TRBD2,TRBJ2-4,once,TRBV4-1,TGCGCCAGCAGCCCCGATGCGTGGGGGGGAGCCAAAAACATTCAGTACTTC,CASSPDAWGGAKNIQYF
NA,TRBJ1-5,NA,TRBV28,TGTGCCAGTTCGACAGGTAATCAGCCCCAGCATTTT,CASSTGNQPQHF
NA,TRBJ2-2,medium-sized,TRBV9,TGTGCCAGCAGCGTCGGAAGGACGGGGACCGGGGAGCTGTTTTTT,CASSVGRTGTGELFF
NA,TRBJ1-1,few,TRBV5-1,TGCGCCAGCACCCTCTCAGGTGGGAACACTGAAGCTTTCTTT,CASTLSGGNTEAFF
NA,TRBJ1-2,NA,TRBV6-2/TRBV6-3,TGTGCCAGCAGTTACCGGAGGGATGGCTACACCTTC,CASSYRRDGYTF
TRBD1,TRBJ1-2,NA,TRBV6-5,TGTGCCAGCAGGTCGACAGGGGGCGCTGGCTATGGCTACACCTTC,CASRSTGGAGYGYTF
NA,TRBJ1-5,NA,TRBV4-2,TGTGCCAGCAGCCAAGCGGGCAGGGACTATCAGCCCCAGCATTTT,CASSQAGRDYQPQHF
TRBD1,TRBJ1-5,once,TRBV7-8,TGTGCCAGCAGCTTAGCGACCGGGACAGGGCCAAATCAGCCCCAGCATTTT,CASSLATGTGPNQPQHF
TRBD2,TRBJ2-7,NA,TRBV29-1,TGCAGCGTTGCCAATATAGCGGGGTACTCCTACGAGCAGTACTTC,CSVANIAGYSYEQYF
NA,TRBJ2-1,NA,TRBV29-1,TGCAGCGTCGGGTTGCAGGGCAAGTCCTACAATGAGCAGTTCTTC,CSVGLQGKSYNEQFF
NA,TRBJ1-1,NA,TRBV5-6,TGTGCCAGCAGCCCACGCGGGGGCACTGAAGCTTTCTTT,CASSPRGGTEAFF
NA,TRBJ1-1,NA,TRBV11-3,TGTGCCAGCAGCTTCGGGGGTAACACTGAAGCTTTCTTT,CASSFGGNTEAFF
NA,TRBJ1-6,NA,TRBV28,TGTGCCAGCAGTGTCGGGACAAGCTATAATTCACCCCTCCACTTT,CASSVGTSYNSPLHF
TRBD1,TRBJ1-5,NA,TRBV10-2,TGCGCCAGCCTCCAGGGGGCGGGACAGCCCCAGCATTTT,CASLQGAGQPQHF
TRBD2,TRBJ2-7,few,TRBV7-9,TGTGCCAGCAGCTTGACGGCGCCGGGGGGCGAGCAGTACTTC,CASSLTAPGGEQYF
TRBD2,TRBJ2-3,once,TRBV19,TGTGCCACCTCCCTGGGAAGCGGGGCCCCAGATACGCAGTATTTT,CATSLGSGAPDTQYF
TRBD1,TRBJ1-1,NA,TRBV6-5,TGTGCCAGCAGTTATACGGGACAGGGGGCTGAAGCTTTCTTT,CASSYTGQGAEAFF